The 4 T cell receptor beta chains in this list originate from one sample, sequenced in a study of blood T cell repertoires in COVID-19. The table came from immunoSEQ multiplex PCR; TCRdb's copy has only in-frame clones and leaves some out. This table has about 230,000 clones, 85% appearing once. Input material: peripheral blood. Receptors were obtained from a man over 45 with COVID-19, enrolled during active disease.

The chain uses TRBV7-8 and TRBJ1-5; possible D gene TRBD1, 5 bases. CDR1 SGHVS and CDR2 FQNEAQ come from the germline V gene. The V and J ends lost 2 bases and 0 bases respectively, with 11 bases between them. This CDR3 has 16 amino acids. The CDR3 DNA follows: TGTGCCAGCAGCTTACGGGGGGACCATAGCAATCAGCCCCAGCATTTT. Its translation is CASSLRGDHSNQPQHF.

The chain has TRBV27 and TRBJ2-7, with 7 bases matching TRBD2. Looked up from germline, CDR1 is MNHEY and CDR2 is SMNVEV (reference sequence). The ends lost 3 bases at V and 5 bases at J; junction bases unmatched: 22. The length of the CDR3 is 19 residues. CDR3 bases: TGTGCCAGCAGTTTCCCACCCCATGGGTGGCGGGGGAATGAGGACGAGCAGTACTTC. This translates into CASSFPPHGWRGNEDEQYF.

The chain is built from TRBV6-1 and TRBJ2-3; the match to TRBD2 covers 9 bases. The germline V gene has CDR1 MNHNS and CDR2 SASEGT. V shed 0 bases and J 6 bases; nucleotides not matched to a gene: 10. The CDR3 length is 17 residues. CDR3 nucleotide sequence: TGTGCCAGCAGTGAAGCGATCCTAGCGGGGTCTAGGGATACGCAGTATTTT. Protein: CASSEAILAGSRDTQYF.

V usage is TRBV6-5 and J usage is TRBJ1-5, with no clear D. Germline CDR1 MNHEY, CDR2 SVGAGI. The CDR3 is 13 amino acids. Between the trimmed V and J ends, which lost 5 bases and 7 bases, there was a span of 12 bases. This chain's CDR3 is CASSRPGNQPQHF. CDR3 bases: TGTGCCAGCAGTCGCCCCGGGAACCAGCCCCAGCATTTT.